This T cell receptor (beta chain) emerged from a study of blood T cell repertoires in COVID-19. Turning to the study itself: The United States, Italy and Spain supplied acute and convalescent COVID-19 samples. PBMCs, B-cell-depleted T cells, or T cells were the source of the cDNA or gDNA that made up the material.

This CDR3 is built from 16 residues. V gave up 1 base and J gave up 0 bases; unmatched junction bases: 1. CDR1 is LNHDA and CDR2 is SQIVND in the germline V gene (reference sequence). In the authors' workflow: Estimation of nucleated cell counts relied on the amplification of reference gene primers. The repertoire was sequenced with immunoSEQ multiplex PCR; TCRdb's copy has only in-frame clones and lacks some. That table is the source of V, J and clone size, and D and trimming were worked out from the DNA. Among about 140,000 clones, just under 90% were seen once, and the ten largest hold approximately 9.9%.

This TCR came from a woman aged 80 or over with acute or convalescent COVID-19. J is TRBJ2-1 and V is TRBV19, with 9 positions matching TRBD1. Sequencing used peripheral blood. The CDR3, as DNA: TGTGCCAGTAGTATAGGGGACAGGGTCTCCTACAATGAGCAGTTCTTC. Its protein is CASSIGDRVSYNEQFF.